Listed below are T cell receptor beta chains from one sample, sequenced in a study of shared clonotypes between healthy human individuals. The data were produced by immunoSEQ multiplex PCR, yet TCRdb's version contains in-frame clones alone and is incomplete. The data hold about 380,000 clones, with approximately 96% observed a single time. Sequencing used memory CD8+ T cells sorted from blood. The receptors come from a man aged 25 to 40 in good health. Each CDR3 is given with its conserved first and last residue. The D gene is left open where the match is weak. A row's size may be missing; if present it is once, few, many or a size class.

CDR3 protein: CASSWGRGGGNQPQHF
CDR3 DNA: TGTGCCAGCAGTTGGGGCAGGGGTGGCGGCAATCAGCCCCAGCATTTT
V gene: TRBV28
D gene: -
J gene: TRBJ1-5
clone size: -

CDR3 protein: CAISEPQVGVYGYTF
CDR3 DNA: TGTGCCATCAGTGAGCCCCAGGTCGGGGTCTATGGCTACACCTTC
V gene: TRBV10-3
D gene: -
J gene: TRBJ1-2
clone size: few

CDR3 protein: CASSISRYNEQFF
CDR3 DNA: TGTGCCAGTAGTATTAGCCGTTACAATGAGCAGTTCTTC
V gene: TRBV19
D gene: -
J gene: TRBJ2-1
clone size: -

CDR3 protein: CASSLPSAGYEQYF
CDR3 DNA: TGTGCCAGCAGTTTACCTAGCGCGGGCTACGAGCAGTACTTC
V gene: TRBV5-4
D gene: -
J gene: TRBJ2-7
clone size: once

CDR3 protein: CASSGRLARPSYNEQFF
CDR3 DNA: TGTGCCAGCAGTGGGCGGCTAGCGAGACCTTCCTACAATGAGCAGTTCTTC
V gene: TRBV28
D gene: -
J gene: TRBJ2-1
clone size: -

CDR3 protein: CASSLEGAPGQPQHF
CDR3 DNA: TGTGCCAGCAGTTTAGAGGGGGCGCCGGGTCAGCCCCAGCATTTT
V gene: TRBV27
D gene: TRBD1
J gene: TRBJ1-5
clone size: -

CDR3 protein: CASSQQSGVNNEQFF
CDR3 DNA: TGTGCCAGCAGCCAACAAAGTGGGGTAAACAATGAGCAGTTCTTC
V gene: TRBV6-6
D gene: -
J gene: TRBJ2-1
clone size: -

CDR3 protein: CASSLDQGAKNIQYF
CDR3 DNA: TGTGCCAGCAGCTTAGACCAGGGAGCCAAAAACATTCAGTACTTC
V gene: TRBV7-9
D gene: -
J gene: TRBJ2-4
clone size: -

CDR3 protein: CASRRGEGLSGANVLTF
CDR3 DNA: TGCGCCAGCAGAAGGGGGGAGGGCTTAAGTGGGGCCAACGTCCTGACTTTC
V gene: TRBV5-1
D gene: -
J gene: TRBJ2-6
clone size: -

CDR3 protein: CASSRPGRGNTEAFF
CDR3 DNA: TGTGCCAGCAGCCGACCGGGACGGGGGAACACTGAAGCTTTCTTT
V gene: TRBV4-2
D gene: -
J gene: TRBJ1-1
clone size: -

CDR3 protein: CARTGTRPHTSGCSNQPQHF
CDR3 DNA: TGTGCTAGAACCGGAACCCGACCCCATACTAGCGGGTGTAGCAATCAGCCCCAGCATTTT
V gene: TRBV12-5
D gene: -
J gene: TRBJ1-5
clone size: -

CDR3 protein: CASSEKTGGRTGELFF
CDR3 DNA: TGTGCCAGCAGTGAGAAGACAGGGGGCCGAACCGGGGAGCTGTTTTTT
V gene: TRBV25-1
D gene: TRBD1
J gene: TRBJ2-2
clone size: -

CDR3 protein: CASRFSGSNTGELFF
CDR3 DNA: TGTGCCAGCAGGTTTTCCGGGAGCAACACCGGGGAGCTGTTTTTT
V gene: TRBV2
D gene: -
J gene: TRBJ2-2
clone size: -

CDR3 protein: CASSSDRGPDTQYF
CDR3 DNA: TGTGCCAGCAGCTCGGACAGGGGGCCAGATACGCAGTATTTT
V gene: TRBV7-2
D gene: TRBD1
J gene: TRBJ2-3
clone size: -

CDR3 protein: CASSSYREYEQYF
CDR3 DNA: TGTGCCAGCAGTTCCTACCGAGAGTACGAGCAGTACTTC
V gene: TRBV6-5
D gene: -
J gene: TRBJ2-7
clone size: once

CDR3 protein: CASRHLLMNTEAFF
CDR3 DNA: TGTGCCAGCAGGCACCTACTTATGAACACTGAAGCTTTCTTT
V gene: TRBV6-5
D gene: -
J gene: TRBJ1-1
clone size: -

CDR3 protein: CAIRGEVPGNYGYTF
CDR3 DNA: TGTGCCATCAGGGGTGAGGTACCCGGTAACTATGGCTACACCTTC
V gene: TRBV10-3
D gene: -
J gene: TRBJ1-2
clone size: -

CDR3 protein: CASSQETWPRNSPLHF
CDR3 DNA: TGTGCCAGCAGCCAAGAGACGTGGCCCCGGAATTCACCCCTCCACTTT
V gene: TRBV14
D gene: -
J gene: TRBJ1-6
clone size: -

CDR3 protein: CASNKQRNNYGYTF
CDR3 DNA: TGTGCCAGCAACAAACAGAGAAATAACTATGGCTACACCTTC
V gene: TRBV21-1
D gene: -
J gene: TRBJ1-2
clone size: -

CDR3 protein: CASSLASGSSYNEQFF
CDR3 DNA: TGTGCCAGCAGCCTCGCTAGCGGGAGCTCCTACAATGAGCAGTTCTTC
V gene: TRBV4-2
D gene: TRBD2
J gene: TRBJ2-1
clone size: -

CDR3 protein: CASSYSGGFNTGELFF
CDR3 DNA: TGTGCCAGCAGTTACTCGGGGGGCTTTAACACCGGGGAGCTGTTTTTT
V gene: TRBV6-6
D gene: -
J gene: TRBJ2-2
clone size: -

CDR3 protein: CASSVGSVYEQYF
CDR3 DNA: TGCGCCAGCTCAGTAGGCTCTGTCTACGAGCAGTACTTC
V gene: TRBV23-1
D gene: -
J gene: TRBJ2-7
clone size: -

CDR3 protein: CAISESSEETQYF
CDR3 DNA: TGTGCCATCAGTGAGTCATCTGAAGAGACCCAGTACTTC
V gene: TRBV10-3
D gene: -
J gene: TRBJ2-5
clone size: -

CDR3 protein: CAWSRGLGSYEQYF
CDR3 DNA: TGTGCCTGGAGTCGAGGACTTGGTTCCTACGAGCAGTACTTC
V gene: TRBV30
D gene: -
J gene: TRBJ2-7
clone size: -

CDR3 protein: CATSRGANYGYTF
CDR3 DNA: TGTGCCACCAGCAGAGGGGCTAACTATGGCTACACCTTC
V gene: TRBV15
D gene: -
J gene: TRBJ1-2
clone size: -

CDR3 protein: CASSLGIAGGPETQYF
CDR3 DNA: TGCGCCAGCAGCTTGGGGATAGCGGGAGGGCCAGAGACCCAGTACTTC
V gene: TRBV5-1
D gene: TRBD2
J gene: TRBJ2-5
clone size: once

CDR3 protein: CSVAIMVDRAFF
CDR3 DNA: TGCAGCGTTGCTATTATGGTGGATAGGGCTTTCTTT
V gene: TRBV29-1
D gene: -
J gene: TRBJ1-1
clone size: -